These T cell receptor beta chains were read from a single sample in a study of T cells in Graves' hyperthyroidism and ophthalmopathy. TCRdb called the multiplex PCR reads again in MiXCR, with one record for every CDR3 protein. The sample shows hundreds of thousands of distinct CDR3 sequences, more than 14% of them seen only once. What was sequenced was blood. The receptors originated from a woman in her 50s with Graves' ophthalmopathy. Each CDR3 is given with its conserved first and last residue. The D gene is left open where the match is weak. Rows may omit the clone size; those that give it use once, few, many or a size class.

clone_size,j_call,v_call,d_call,cdr3_nt,cdr3_aa
many,TRBJ2-5,TRBV20-1,TRBD2,TGCAGTGCTATCGGGACTAGCGGGACGGAGACCCAGTACTTC,CSAIGTSGTETQYF
many,TRBJ1-2,TRBV6-6,-,TGTGCCAGCAGTTACACGGGTTCCTATGGCTACACCTTC,CASSYTGSYGYTF
many,TRBJ1-2,TRBV18,-,TGTGCCAGCTCACCCCCTACAACTAACTATGGCTACACCTTC,CASSPPTTNYGYTF
many,TRBJ1-1,TRBV29-1,TRBD1,TGCAGCGTTGATCCCAGGGGGATGAACACTGAAGCTTTCTTT,CSVDPRGMNTEAFF
many,TRBJ2-1,TRBV27,TRBD2,TGTGCCAGCAGTTTTCGACTAGCGGGACTCGACAATGAGCAGTTCTTC,CASSFRLAGLDNEQFF
few,TRBJ2-1,TRBV4-2,-,TGTGCCAGCAGCCAAGAACTAGCTAGGGGCGATGAGCAGTTCTTC,CASSQELARGDEQFF
-,TRBJ2-5,TRBV28,TRBD2,TGTGCCAGCTCCGGACTAGCGGGAAGGGGAGAGACCCAGTACTTC,CASSGLAGRGETQYF
few,TRBJ1-1,TRBV29-1,-,TGCAGCGTTGAAGGACAGGCCATGGGATCGGCTTTCTTT,CSVEGQAMGSAFF
many,TRBJ2-2,TRBV20-1,-,TGCAGTGCCCCGGACACGAGAACGAACACCGGGGAGCTGTTTTTT,CSAPDTRTNTGELFF
many,TRBJ2-7,TRBV5-1,TRBD2,TGCGCCAGCCGTCCCTCGGGGGGGCCCTACGAGCAGTACTTC,CASRPSGGPYEQYF
-,TRBJ2-7,TRBV6-2/TRBV6-3,-,TGTGCCAGCAGTCACCCCGGGACTCGAAACTACGAGCAGTACTTC,CASSHPGTRNYEQYF
many,TRBJ2-3,TRBV11-2,TRBD2,TGTGCCAGCAGCCTCCGATGGACTAGTGGGATCTCAGATACGCAGTATTTT,CASSLRWTSGISDTQYF
many,TRBJ1-2,TRBV28,TRBD1,TGTGCCAGCAGTTTATCAGGAGGGGGCGATGGCTACACCTTC,CASSLSGGGDGYTF
few,TRBJ1-6,TRBV27,-,TGTGCCAGCTTGAGTCAGGGTCTCGGTTCACCCCTCCACTTT,CASLSQGLGSPLHF
many,TRBJ2-5,TRBV3-1,-,TGTGCCAGCAGCCCTCAGGGAATTCGGCAAGAGACCCAGTACTTC,CASSPQGIRQETQYF
many,TRBJ2-7,TRBV10-3,TRBD1,TGTGCCATCAGTGTAGGGACAGGGGGCTACGAGCAGTACTTC,CAISVGTGGYEQYF
many,TRBJ2-1,TRBV28,-,TGTGCCAGCAGTTCTGTCCGGACAGTCAATGAGCAGTTCTTC,CASSSVRTVNEQFF
many,TRBJ2-7,TRBV5-1,-,TGCGCCAGCAGCTTGCAGGGTGGGACCTACGAGCAGTACTTC,CASSLQGGTYEQYF
-,TRBJ1-4,TRBV3-1,-,TGTGCCAGCAGCCAAGATTGGGCGGCTAATGAAAAACTGTTTTTT,CASSQDWAANEKLFF
many,TRBJ2-1,TRBV7-9,TRBD2,TGTGCCAGCAGCGCAGCGGGAAGCTCCTACAATGAGCAGTTCTTC,CASSAAGSSYNEQFF
-,TRBJ2-3,TRBV19,-,TGTGCCAGTAGTATAATTGACACAGATACGCAGTATTTT,CASSIIDTDTQYF
-,TRBJ2-1,TRBV9,TRBD2,TGTGCCAGCAGCCCCCGGGAGGTTACGTTGGATGAGCAGTTCTTC,CASSPREVTLDEQFF
many,TRBJ2-7,TRBV20-1,TRBD1,TGCAGTGCCAAAAGGGGGCCCTCCTACGAGCAGTACTTC,CSAKRGPSYEQYF
few,TRBJ2-1,TRBV19,-,TGTGCCAGTAGTATAGGTCCGGCCCGCTCCTACAATGAGCAGTTCTTC,CASSIGPARSYNEQFF
many,TRBJ2-5,TRBV6-1,TRBD2,TGTGCCAGCAGGCCGGGACTAGCGGCCCTTAGAGAGACCCAGTACTTC,CASRPGLAALRETQYF
-,TRBJ2-3,TRBV10-3,-,TGTGCCACCTTATATGTAGATACGCAGTATTTT,CATLYVDTQYF
many,TRBJ1-2,TRBV7-8,TRBD1,TGTGCCAGCAGCTTATGGTTTCGGGACAGACAACGCTATGGCTACACCTTC,CASSLWFRDRQRYGYTF
many,TRBJ2-1,TRBV7-3,TRBD1,TGTGCCAGCAGCTTAACTTTCGACAGGGTCAATGAGCAGTTCTTC,CASSLTFDRVNEQFF
many,TRBJ2-1,TRBV28,-,TGTGCCAGCAGAGTATCCCGGGCCCCCAGGAATGAGCAGTTCTTC,CASRVSRAPRNEQFF
many,TRBJ2-7,TRBV7-9,TRBD2,TGTGCCAGCAGCCTAGCGGGAGGGCCACTCGCCGAGCAGTACTTC,CASSLAGGPLAEQYF
-,TRBJ2-2,TRBV19,TRBD1,TGTGCCAGTAGTGTCAACACCGGGACAGGACTCACCGGGGAGCTGTTTTTT,CASSVNTGTGLTGELFF
-,TRBJ2-7,TRBV19,-,TGTGCCAGTAGACAAACCGAGGGACACTCTACCTACGAGCAGTACTTC,CASRQTEGHSTYEQYF
many,TRBJ2-5,TRBV28,-,TGTGCCAGCAGTTTTGCGACTGTACAAGAGACCCAGTACTTC,CASSFATVQETQYF
-,TRBJ2-1,TRBV6-2/TRBV6-3,TRBD2,TGTGCCAGCATCGGCGGGACTAGCGGGAGATTAAATGAGCAGTTCTTC,CASIGGTSGRLNEQFF
-,TRBJ1-2,TRBV6-6,-,TGTGCCAGCAGTTACTCGATGACAGGAGCTTCCTATGGCTACACCTTC,CASSYSMTGASYGYTF